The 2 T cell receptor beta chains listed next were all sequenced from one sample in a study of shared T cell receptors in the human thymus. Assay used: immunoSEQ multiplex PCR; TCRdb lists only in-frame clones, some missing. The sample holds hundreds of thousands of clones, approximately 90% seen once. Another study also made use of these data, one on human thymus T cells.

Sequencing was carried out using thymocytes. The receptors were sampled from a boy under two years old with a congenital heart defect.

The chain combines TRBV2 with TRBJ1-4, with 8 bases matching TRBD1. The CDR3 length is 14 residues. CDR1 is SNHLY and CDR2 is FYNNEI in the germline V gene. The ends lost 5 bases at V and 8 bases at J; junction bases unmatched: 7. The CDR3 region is CASSRGQEGEKLFF. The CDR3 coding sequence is TGTGCCAGCAGTAGGGGACAGGAAGGCGAAAAACTGTTTTTT. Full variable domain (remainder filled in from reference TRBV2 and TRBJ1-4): EPEVTQTPSHQVTQMGQEVILRCVPISNHLYFYWYRQILGQKVEFLVSFYNNEISEKSEIFDDQFSVERPDGSNFTLKIRSTKLEDSAMYFCASSRGQEGEKLFFGSGTQLSVL.

CDR3 loop: CASLAGGPVETGELFF. CDR3 bases: TGTGCCAGTCTAGCGGGAGGGCCGGTGGAGACCGGGGAGCTGTTTTTT. J is TRBJ2-2 and V is TRBV6-6, with 12 nucleotides matching TRBD2. Per germline, CDR1 MNHNY and CDR2 SVGAGI (reference sequence). The CDR3 has 16 amino acids. V gave up 9 bases and J gave up 5 bases; unmatched junction bases: 10.